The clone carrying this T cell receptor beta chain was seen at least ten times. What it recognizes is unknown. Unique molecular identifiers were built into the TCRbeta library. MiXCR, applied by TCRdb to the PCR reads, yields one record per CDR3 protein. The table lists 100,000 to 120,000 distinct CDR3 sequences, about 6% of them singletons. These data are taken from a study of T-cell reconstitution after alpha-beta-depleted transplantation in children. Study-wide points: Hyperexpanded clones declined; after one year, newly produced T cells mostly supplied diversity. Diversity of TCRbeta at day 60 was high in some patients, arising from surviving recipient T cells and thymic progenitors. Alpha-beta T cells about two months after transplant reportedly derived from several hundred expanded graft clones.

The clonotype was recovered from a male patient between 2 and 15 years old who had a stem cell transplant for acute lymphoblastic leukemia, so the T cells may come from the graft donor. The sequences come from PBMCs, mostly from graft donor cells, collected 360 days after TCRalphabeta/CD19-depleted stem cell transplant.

CDR3 in amino acids: CASTQGGPYNEQFF. The CDR3 region has the DNA TGTGCCAGCACCCAGGGTGGGCCCTACAATGAGCAGTTCTTC. The chain has TRBV6-1 and TRBJ2-1; TRBD1 might be the D (5 bases). CDR1 and CDR2 from the germline V gene are MNHNS and SASEGT. V gave up 7 bases and J gave up 2 bases, with 12 bases separating them. This CDR3 is 14 amino acids long.